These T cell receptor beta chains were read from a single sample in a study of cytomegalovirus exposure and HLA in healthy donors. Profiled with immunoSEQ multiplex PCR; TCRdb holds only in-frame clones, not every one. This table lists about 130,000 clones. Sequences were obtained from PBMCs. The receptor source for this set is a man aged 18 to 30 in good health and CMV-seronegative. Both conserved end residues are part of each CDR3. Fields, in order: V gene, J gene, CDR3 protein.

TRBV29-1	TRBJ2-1	CSVDRDYYNEQFF
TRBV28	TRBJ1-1	CASRLPGDMNTEAFF
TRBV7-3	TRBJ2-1	CASSFLSHDSNNEQFF
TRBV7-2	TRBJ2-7	CASSLGGGGAYEQYF
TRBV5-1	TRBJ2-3	CASSLARLASTDTQYF
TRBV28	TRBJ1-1	CASSSYGDGDTEAFF
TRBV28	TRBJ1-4	CASSLGQGSWEKLFF
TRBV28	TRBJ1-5	CASLARKDRDRGTSNQPQHF
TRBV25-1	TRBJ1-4	CASSSTGSNEKLFF
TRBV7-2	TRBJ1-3	CASSLVAASGNTIYF
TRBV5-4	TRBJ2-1	CASRTQGGDEQFF
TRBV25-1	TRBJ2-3	CASSEFGVPTDTQYF
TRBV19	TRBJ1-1	CASSHGPRGGAFF
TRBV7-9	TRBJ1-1	CASSLVPGNLAEAFF
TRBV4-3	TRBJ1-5	CASSQDRGMTQPQHF
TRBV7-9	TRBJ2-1	CASSPPTGDNEQFF
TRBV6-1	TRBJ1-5	CASSETGGAGNQPQHF
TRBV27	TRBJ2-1	CASSLIRDNEQFF
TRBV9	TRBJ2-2	CASSVDPGGMGSTGELFF
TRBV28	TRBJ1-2	CASSLPDRDYGYTF
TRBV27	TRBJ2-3	CASSSGQRSTDTQYF
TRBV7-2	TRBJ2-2	CASSGALVLAGGVGELFF
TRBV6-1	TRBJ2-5	CASSDQDRGTQYF
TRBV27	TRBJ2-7	CASSFLQGAYEQYF
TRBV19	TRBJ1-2	CASFRVRNGYTF
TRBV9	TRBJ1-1	CASSSGTATEAFF
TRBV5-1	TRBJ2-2	CASSLAPSGGATGELFF
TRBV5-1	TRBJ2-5	CASSMGTPQETQYF
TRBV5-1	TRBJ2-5	CASTLRGSGETQYF
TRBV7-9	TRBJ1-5	CASSSGTNSNQPQHF
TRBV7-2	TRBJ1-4	CASSSSRDSNEKLFF
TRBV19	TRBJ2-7	CASSPAGTSGGEQYF
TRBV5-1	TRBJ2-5	CASTGQGAGEQYF
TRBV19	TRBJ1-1	CASSQGARITEAFF
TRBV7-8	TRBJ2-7	CASSLHLAGGFFSYEQYF
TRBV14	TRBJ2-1	CASSVLAGGTDEQFF
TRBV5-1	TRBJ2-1	CASSPGSTIREQFF
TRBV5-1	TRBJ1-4	CASSFGTGGALGEKLFF
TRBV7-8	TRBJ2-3	CASSLSATGFTDTQYF
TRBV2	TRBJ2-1	CASRSSPGLATYNEQFF
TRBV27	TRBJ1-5	CASSYLDQPQHF
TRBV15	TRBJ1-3	CATSRIQGGTGNTIYF
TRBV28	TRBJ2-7	CASSFPRDRSYEQYF
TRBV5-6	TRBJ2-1	CASSLQGAREQFF
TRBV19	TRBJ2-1	CASSMPGQYNEQFF
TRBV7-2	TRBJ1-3	CASSFQGARSGNTIYF
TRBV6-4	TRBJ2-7	CASSQTTGSYEQYF
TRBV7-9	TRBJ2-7	CASSSTGASYEQYF
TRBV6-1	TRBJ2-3	CASSEWGGGFNTDTQYF
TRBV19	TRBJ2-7	CASSWAGQVYEQYF
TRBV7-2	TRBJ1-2	CASSSGTGGSGYTF
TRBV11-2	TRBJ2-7	CASSLDRSRKMNYEQYF